This T cell receptor beta chain was captured in a study of blood T cell repertoires in COVID-19 (dated by TCRdb to the early 2020s). Study-wide context: Samples covering the acute and convalescent phases of COVID-19 were provided by collaborators in the United States, Italy and Spain. The prospective study material was composed of cDNA or gDNA derived from T cells, B-cell-depleted T cells, or PBMCs. Where HLA class I and class II types were available, the types were taken from metadata supplied by the sample provider, not from assay-based typing. The repertoires were made available in a free public database intended to serve as a resource for research on the immune response to SARS-CoV-2. The samples were drawn from two sources: the first 160 participants of the ongoing ImmuneRACE study, and fewer than 1,500 subjects contributed by 6 global collaborators. Sample metadata almost always included a de-identified subject ID, COVID-19 status, age in years and sex. Deeply sampled blood TCRbeta repertoires from subjects exposed to, actively infected with, or recovered from COVID-19 were included in the dataset.

Whole blood was collected in K2EDTA tubes by collaborating institutions according to the institutions' own protocols. Collaborator samples were shipped for TCRbeta analysis as frozen whole blood, isolated PBMCs, or DNA extracted from either sample type. About this clone itself: Its cognate antigen has yet to be identified. Within one base of it there is no much larger clone, and no base qualities were kept.

CDR1 and CDR2 are drawn from the germline V gene (reference sequence): SEHNR, FQNEAQ. Its CDR3 holds 16 amino acids, cysteine through phenylalanine. This entry keeps only the CDR3 DNA: 48 bases, framed from base 1. Cut back by 3 bases and 0 bases, the V and J ends lie 12 bases apart. TCRbeta CDR3 regions were amplified from genomic DNA using the immunoSEQ Assay, a bias-controlled multiplex PCR. Regarding the original processing steps: The number of nucleated cells in each sample was estimated from the amplification of reference gene primers within the assay. To quantify the absolute abundance of each unique TCRbeta CDR3 rearrangement, sequence reads were collapsed and filtered. For each sample, productive Simpson clonality was calculated as the square root of Simpson's diversity index across productive rearrangements. As stored in TCRdb, this immuneACCESS dataset retains in-frame rearrangements with V and J assigned. A fraction of the clones does not appear; measured against another copy, unresolved V genes explain less than half of the discrepancy, and the remainder lacks a known reason. V, J and clone size reflect that table, while D and trimming were determined from the DNA. The sample profile shows approximately 31,000 clones; more than 80% of them were found once. Around 0.9% of the sample belongs to the ten largest clones.

Points the paper makes about the study in general: The amount of clinical and demographic metadata varied by source and participant and was provided uncurated.

This receptor was obtained from a male donor with active COVID-19. The sample taken for sequencing was peripheral blood. The rearrangement joined TRBV7-9 to TRBJ1-3; the D gene cannot be resolved reliably. CDR3 region: CASSFARGDSGNTIYF. The DNA is as follows: TGTGCCAGCAGCTTCGCCCGGGGAGACTCTGGAAACACCATATATTTT.